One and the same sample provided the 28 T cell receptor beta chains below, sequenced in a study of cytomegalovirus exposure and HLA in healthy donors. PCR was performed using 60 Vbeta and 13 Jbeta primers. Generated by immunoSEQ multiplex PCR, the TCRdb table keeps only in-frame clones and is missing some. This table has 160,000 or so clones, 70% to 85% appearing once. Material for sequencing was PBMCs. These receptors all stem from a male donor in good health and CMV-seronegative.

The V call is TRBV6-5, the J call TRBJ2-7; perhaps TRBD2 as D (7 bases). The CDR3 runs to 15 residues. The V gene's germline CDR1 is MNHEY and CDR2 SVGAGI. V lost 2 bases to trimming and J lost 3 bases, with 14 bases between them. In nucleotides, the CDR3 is TGTGCCAGCAGTTACCGGGGGGCCGGGTACTACGAGCAGTACTTC. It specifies CASSYRGAGYYEQYF.

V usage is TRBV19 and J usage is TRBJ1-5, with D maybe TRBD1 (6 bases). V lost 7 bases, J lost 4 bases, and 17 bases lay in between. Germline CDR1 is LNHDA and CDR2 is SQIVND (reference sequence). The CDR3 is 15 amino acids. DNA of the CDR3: TGTGCCAGTACCGAGGGGGACATTTCTAATCAGCCCCAGCATTTT. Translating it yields CASTEGDISNQPQHF.

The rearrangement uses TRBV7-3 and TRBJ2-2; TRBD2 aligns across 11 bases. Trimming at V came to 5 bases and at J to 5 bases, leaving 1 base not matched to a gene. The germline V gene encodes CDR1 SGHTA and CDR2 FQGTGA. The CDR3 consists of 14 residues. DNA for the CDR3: TGTGCCAGCAGCCCTAGCGGGAGGACCGGGGAGCTGTTTTTT. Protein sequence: CASSPSGRTGELFF.

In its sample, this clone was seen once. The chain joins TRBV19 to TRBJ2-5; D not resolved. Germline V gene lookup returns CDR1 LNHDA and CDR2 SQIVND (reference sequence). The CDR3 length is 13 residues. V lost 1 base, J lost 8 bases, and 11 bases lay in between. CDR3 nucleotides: TGTGCCAGTAGTATAGCGGCGGCGGATACCCAGTACTTC. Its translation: CASSIAAADTQYF.

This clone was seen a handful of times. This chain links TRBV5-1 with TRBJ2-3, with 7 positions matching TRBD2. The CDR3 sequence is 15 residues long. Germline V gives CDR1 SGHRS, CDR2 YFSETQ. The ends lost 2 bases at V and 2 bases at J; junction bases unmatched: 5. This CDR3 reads CASSFLAGITDTQYF. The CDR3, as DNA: TGCGCCAGCAGCTTTTTAGCGGGCATCACAGATACGCAGTATTTT.

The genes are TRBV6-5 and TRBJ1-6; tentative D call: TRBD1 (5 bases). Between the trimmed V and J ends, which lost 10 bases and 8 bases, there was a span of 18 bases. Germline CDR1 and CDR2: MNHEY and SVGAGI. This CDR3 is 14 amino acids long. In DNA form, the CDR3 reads TGTGCCACGGGCGGGGGGGTCAGTTATTCACCCCTCCACTTT. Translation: CATGGGVSYSPLHF.

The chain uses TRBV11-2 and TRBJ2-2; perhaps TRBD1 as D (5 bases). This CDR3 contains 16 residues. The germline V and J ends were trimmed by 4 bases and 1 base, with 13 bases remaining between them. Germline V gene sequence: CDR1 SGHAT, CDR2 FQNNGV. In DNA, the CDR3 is TGTGCCAGCAGCTACTGGGGCAGACAGAACACCGGGGAGCTGTTTTTT. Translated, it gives CASSYWGRQNTGELFF. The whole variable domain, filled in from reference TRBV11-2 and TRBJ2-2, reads EAGVAQSPRYKIIEKRQSVAFWCNPISGHATLYWYQQILGQGPKLLIQFQNNGVVDDSQLPKDRFSAERLKGVDSTLKIQPAKLEDSAVYLCASSYWGRQNTGELFFGEGSRLTVL.

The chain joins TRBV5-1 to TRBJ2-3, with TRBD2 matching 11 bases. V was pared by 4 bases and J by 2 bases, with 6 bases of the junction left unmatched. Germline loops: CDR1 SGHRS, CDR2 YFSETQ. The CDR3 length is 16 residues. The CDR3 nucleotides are TGCGCCAGCAGCCCCGGGACTAGCGGCCTCACAGATACGCAGTATTTT. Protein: CASSPGTSGLTDTQYF.

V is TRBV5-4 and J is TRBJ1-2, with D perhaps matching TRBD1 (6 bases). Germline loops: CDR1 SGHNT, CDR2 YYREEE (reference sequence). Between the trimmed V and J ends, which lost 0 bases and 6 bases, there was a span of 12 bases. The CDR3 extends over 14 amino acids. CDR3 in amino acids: CASSLVQGKHGYTF. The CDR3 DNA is TGTGCCAGCAGCTTGGTACAGGGAAAACATGGCTACACCTTC.

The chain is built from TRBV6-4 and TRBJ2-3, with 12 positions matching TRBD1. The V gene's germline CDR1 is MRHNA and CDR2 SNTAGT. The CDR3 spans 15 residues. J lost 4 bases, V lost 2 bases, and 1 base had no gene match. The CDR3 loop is CASSDGTGGADTQYF. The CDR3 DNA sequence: TGTGCCAGCAGTGACGGGACAGGGGGCGCAGATACGCAGTATTTT.

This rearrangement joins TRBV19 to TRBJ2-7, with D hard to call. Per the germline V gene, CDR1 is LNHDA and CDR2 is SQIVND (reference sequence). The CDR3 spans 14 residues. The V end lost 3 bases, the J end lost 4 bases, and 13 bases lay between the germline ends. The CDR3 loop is CASSMLGSPYEQYF. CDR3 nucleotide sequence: TGTGCCAGTAGTATGTTGGGCAGCCCTTACGAGCAGTACTTC.

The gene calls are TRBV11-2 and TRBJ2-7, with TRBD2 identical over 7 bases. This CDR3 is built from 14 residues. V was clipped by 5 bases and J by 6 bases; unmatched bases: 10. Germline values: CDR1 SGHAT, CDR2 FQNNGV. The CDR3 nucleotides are TGTGCCAGCAGCCGACTAGCAGGGAGAGGCGAGCAGTACTTC. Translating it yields CASSRLAGRGEQYF.

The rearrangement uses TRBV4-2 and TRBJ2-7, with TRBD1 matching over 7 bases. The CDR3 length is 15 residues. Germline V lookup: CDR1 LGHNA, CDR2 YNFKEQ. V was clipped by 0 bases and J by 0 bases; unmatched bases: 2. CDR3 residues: CASSQDRDSSYEQYF. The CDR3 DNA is TGTGCCAGCAGCCAAGATAGGGACAGCTCCTACGAGCAGTACTTC.

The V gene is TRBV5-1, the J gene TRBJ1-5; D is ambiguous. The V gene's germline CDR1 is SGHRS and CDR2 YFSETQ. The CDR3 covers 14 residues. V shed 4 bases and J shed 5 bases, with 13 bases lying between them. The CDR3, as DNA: TGCGCCAGCAGCCCGGGGTTGAGGGATCAGCCCCAGCATTTT. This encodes CASSPGLRDQPQHF.

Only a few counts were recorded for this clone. This chain's CDR3 is CASSQGRGPGNTIYF. For the CDR3, the DNA is TGTGCCAGCAGCCAAGGGAGGGGGCCGGGGAACACCATATATTTT. The V and J genes are TRBV4-2 and TRBJ1-3, with 7 bases fitting TRBD1. Trimming cost V 1 base and J 7 bases; bases outside gene matches: 7. The CDR3 contains 15 residues. CDR1 LGHNA and CDR2 YNFKEQ come from the germline V gene.

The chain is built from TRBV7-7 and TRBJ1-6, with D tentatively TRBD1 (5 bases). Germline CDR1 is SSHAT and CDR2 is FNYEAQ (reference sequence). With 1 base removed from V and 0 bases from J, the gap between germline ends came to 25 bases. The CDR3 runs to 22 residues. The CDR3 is CASSLDGWTSLLMSSYNSPLHF. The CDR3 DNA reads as TGTGCCAGCAGCTTAGACGGCTGGACAAGCTTGTTAATGAGCTCCTATAATTCACCCCTCCACTTT.

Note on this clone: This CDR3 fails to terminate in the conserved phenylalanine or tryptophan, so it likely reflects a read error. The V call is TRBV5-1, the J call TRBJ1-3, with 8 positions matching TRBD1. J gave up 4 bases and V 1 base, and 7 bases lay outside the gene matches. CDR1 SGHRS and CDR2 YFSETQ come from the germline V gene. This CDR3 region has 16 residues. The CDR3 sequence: CASSLFQQGVGNTIYL. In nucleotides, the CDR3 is TGCGCCAGCAGCTTGTTTCAACAGGGGGTAGGAAACACCATATATCTT.

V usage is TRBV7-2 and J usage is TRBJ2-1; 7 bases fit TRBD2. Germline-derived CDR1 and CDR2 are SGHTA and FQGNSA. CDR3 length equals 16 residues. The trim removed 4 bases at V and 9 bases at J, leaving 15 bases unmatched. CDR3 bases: TGTGCCAGCAGCTACAGAGCGGGAATTGGGCGGGGTGAGCAGTTCTTC. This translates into CASSYRAGIGRGEQFF.

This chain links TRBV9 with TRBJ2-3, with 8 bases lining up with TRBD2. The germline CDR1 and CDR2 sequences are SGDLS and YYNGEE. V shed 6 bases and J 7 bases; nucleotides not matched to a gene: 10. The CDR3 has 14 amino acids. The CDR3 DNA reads TGTGCCAGCACGACGGGGGGGCCCCTAAATACGCAGTATTTT. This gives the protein CASTTGGPLNTQYF.

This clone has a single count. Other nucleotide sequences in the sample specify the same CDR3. The CDR3 loop reads CASSSGQTGNQPQHF. As DNA, the CDR3 is TGTGCCAGCAGTTCGGGACAGACTGGCAATCAGCCCCAGCATTTT. This rearrangement joins TRBV7-2 to TRBJ1-5; 7 nucleotides line up with TRBD1. CDR1 is SGHTA, CDR2 FQGNSA, per germline. The CDR3 runs to 15 residues. V lost 6 bases and J lost 2; bases outside the gene matches: 7.

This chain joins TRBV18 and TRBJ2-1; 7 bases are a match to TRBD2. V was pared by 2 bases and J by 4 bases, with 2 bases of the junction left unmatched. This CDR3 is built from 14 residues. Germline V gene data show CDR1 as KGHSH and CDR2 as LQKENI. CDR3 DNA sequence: TGTGCCAGCTCACCATCTAGCGGTTACAATGAGCAGTTCTTC. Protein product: CASSPSSGYNEQFF.

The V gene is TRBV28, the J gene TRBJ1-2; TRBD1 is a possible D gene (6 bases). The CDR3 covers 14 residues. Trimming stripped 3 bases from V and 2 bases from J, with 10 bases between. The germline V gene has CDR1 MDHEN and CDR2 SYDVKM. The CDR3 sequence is CASSFTGINYGYTF. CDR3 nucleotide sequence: TGTGCCAGCAGTTTTACAGGGATAAACTATGGCTACACCTTC.

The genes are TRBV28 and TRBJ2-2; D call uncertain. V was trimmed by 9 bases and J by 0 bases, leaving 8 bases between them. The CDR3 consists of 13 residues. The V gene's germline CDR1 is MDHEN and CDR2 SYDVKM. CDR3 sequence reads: CASDTANTGELFF. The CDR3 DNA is TGTGCCAGTGACACCGCGAACACCGGGGAGCTGTTTTTT.

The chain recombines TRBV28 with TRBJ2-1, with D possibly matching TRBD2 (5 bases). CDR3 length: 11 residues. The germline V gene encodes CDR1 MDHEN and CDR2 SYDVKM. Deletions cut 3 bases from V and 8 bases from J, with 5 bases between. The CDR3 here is CASSFSDEQFF. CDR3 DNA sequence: TGTGCCAGCAGTTTTAGCGATGAGCAGTTCTTC.

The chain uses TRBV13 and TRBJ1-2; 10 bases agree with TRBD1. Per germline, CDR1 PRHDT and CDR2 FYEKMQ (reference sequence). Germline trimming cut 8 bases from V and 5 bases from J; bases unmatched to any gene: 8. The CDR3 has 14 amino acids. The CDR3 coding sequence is TGTGCCAGCGGCTCCGGGACAGGGGATTATGGCTACACCTTC. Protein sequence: CASGSGTGDYGYTF.

CDR3 region: CASSILPGSSTDTQYF. In DNA form, the CDR3 reads TGTGCCAGTAGTATATTGCCAGGATCGAGCACAGATACGCAGTATTTT. The chain has TRBV19 and TRBJ2-3; D remains ambiguous. Trimming stripped 2 bases from V and 0 bases from J, with 12 bases between. This CDR3 contains 16 residues. Germline values: CDR1 LNHDA, CDR2 SQIVND (reference sequence). Together with reference TRBV19 and TRBJ2-3, the CDR3 gives the full variable domain: DGGITQSPKYLFRKEGQNVTLSCEQNLNHDAMYWYRQDPGQGLRLIYYSQIVNDFQKGDIAEGYSVSREKKESFPLTVTSAQKNPTAFYLCASSILPGSSTDTQYFGPGTRLTVL.

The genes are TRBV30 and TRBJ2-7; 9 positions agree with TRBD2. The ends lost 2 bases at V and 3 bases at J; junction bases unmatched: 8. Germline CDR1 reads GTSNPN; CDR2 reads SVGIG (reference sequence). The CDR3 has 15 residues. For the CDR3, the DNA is TGTGCCTGGAGTATTGTAGCGGGGGCCGGCTACGAGCAGTACTTC. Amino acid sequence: CAWSIVAGAGYEQYF.

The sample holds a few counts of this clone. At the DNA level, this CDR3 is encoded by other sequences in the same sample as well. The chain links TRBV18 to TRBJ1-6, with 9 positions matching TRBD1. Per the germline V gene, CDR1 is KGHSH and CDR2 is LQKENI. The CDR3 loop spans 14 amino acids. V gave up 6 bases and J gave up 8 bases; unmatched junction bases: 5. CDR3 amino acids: CASSPGQGDSPLHF. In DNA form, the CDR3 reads TGTGCCAGCTCTCCGGGACAGGGTGATTCACCCCTCCACTTT. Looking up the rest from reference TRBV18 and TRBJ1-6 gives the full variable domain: NAGVMQNPRHLVRRRGQEARLRCSPMKGHSHVYWYRQLPEEGLKFMVYLQKENIIDESGMPKERFSAEFPKEGPSILRIQQVVRGDSAAYFCASSPGQGDSPLHFGNGTRLTVT.